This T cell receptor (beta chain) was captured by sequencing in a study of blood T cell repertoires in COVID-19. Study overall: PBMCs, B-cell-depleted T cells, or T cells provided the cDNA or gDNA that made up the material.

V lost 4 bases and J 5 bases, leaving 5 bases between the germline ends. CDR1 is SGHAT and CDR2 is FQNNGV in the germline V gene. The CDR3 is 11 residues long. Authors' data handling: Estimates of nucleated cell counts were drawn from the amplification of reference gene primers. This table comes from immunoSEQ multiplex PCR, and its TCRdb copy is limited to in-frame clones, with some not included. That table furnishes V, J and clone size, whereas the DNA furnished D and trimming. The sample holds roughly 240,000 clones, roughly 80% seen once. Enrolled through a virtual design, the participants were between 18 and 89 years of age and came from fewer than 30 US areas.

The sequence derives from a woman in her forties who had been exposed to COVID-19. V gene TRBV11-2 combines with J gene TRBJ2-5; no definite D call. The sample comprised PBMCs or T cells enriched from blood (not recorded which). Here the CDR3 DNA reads TGTGCCAGCAGCTCCGGGGAGACCCAGTACTTC. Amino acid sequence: CASSSGETQYF.